This T cell receptor (beta chain) was captured by sequencing in a study of cytomegalovirus exposure and HLA in healthy donors. Study summary: An earlier analysis identified 117 million unique TCR beta sequences in about 180 million T cells.

Study observations and caveats: Some public TCRs appeared in many individuals, while most sequences were rare.

To note about this clone: Antigen: not known.

V gave up 5 bases and J gave up 3 bases; unmatched junction bases: 5. Germline V gene data show CDR1 as LNHDA and CDR2 as SQIVND (reference sequence). CDR3 size: 15 residues. PCR amplification relied on 60 Vbeta primers (plus 13 Jbeta primers). Produced via immunoSEQ multiplex PCR; TCRdb's table is partial and in-frame only. Seen here are about 190,000 clones, over 80% observed once, and the top ten hold around 1.5%. The TCR was taken from a man between 50 and 59 years old in good health and CMV-seronegative. The genes are TRBV19 and TRBJ2-7, with 12 positions matching TRBD2. The specimen was PBMCs. CDR3 region: CASSPPGLAGYEQYF. In DNA form, the CDR3 reads TGTGCCAGTAGTCCCCCGGGACTAGCGGGCTACGAGCAGTACTTC.